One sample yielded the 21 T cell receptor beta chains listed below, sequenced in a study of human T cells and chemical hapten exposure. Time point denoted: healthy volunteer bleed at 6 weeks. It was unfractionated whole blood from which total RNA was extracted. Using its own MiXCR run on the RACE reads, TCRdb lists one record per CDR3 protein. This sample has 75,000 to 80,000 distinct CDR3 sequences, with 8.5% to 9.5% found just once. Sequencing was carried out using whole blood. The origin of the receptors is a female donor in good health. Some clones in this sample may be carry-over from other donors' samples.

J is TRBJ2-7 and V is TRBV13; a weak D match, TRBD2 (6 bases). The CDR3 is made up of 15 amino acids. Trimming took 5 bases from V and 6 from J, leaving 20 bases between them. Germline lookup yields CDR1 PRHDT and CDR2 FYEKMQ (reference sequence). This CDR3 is CASSPGALLGSEQYF. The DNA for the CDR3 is TGTGCCAGCAGCCCGGGAGCTTTATTGGGGTCCGAGCAGTACTTC.

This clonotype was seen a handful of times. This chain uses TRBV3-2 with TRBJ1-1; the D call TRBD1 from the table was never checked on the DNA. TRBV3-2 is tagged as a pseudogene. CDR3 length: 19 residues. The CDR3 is CASSQAQRTAGGVNTEAFF. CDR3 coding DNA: TGTGCCAGCAGCCAAGCCCAAAGGACAGCGGGCGGGGTGAACACTGAAGCTTTCTTT.

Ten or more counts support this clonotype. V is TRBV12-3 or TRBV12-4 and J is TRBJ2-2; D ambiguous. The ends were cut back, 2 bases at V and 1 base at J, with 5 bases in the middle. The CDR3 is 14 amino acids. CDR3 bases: TGTGCCAGCAGTTTACGACAGAACACCGGGGAGCTGTTTTTT. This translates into CASSLRQNTGELFF.

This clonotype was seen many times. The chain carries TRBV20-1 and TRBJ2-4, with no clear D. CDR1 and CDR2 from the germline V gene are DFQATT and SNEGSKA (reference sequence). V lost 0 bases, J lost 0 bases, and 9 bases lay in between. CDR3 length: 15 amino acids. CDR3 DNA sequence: TGCAGTGCTAGAGAGGGTGGGAAAGCCAAAAACATTCAGTACTTC. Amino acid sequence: CSAREGGKAKNIQYF.

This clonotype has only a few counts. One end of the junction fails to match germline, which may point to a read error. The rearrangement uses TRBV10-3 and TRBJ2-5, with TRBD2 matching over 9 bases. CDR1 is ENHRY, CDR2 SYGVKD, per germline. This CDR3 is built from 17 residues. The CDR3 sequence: CAISDLDSGGGLETRYF. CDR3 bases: TGTGCCATCAGTGATCTTGATAGCGGGGGAGGATTGGAGACCCGGTACTTC.

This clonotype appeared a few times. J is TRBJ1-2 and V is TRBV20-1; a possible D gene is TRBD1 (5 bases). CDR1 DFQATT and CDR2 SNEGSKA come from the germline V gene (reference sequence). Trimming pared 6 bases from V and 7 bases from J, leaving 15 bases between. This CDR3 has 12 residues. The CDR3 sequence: CSAQTRGFGYTF. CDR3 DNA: TGCAGTGCCCAAACACGGGGGTTTGGCTACACCTTC.

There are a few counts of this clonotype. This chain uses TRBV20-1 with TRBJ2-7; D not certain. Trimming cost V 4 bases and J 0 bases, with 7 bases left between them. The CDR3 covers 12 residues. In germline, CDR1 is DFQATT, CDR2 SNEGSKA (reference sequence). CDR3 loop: CSATQTSYEQYF. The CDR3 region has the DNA TGCAGTGCTACACAGACCTCCTACGAGCAGTACTTC.

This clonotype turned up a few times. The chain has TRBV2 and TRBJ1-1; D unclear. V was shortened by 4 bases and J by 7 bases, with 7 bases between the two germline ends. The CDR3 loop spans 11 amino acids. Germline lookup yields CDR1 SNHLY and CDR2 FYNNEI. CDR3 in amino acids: CASSVNLEAFF. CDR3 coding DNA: TGTGCCAGCAGTGTAAACCTTGAAGCTTTCTTT. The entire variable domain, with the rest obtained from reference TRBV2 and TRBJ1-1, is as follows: EPEVTQTPSHQVTQMGQEVILRCVPISNHLYFYWYRQILGQKVEFLVSFYNNEISEKSEIFDDQFSVERPDGSNFTLKIRSTKLEDSAMYFCASSVNLEAFFGQGTRLTVV.

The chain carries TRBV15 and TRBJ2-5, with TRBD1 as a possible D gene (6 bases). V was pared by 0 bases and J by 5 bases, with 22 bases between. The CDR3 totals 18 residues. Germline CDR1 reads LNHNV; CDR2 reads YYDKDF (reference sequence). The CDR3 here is CATSRDLTRRGSLETQYF. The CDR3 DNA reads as TGTGCCACCAGCAGAGATCTGACGCGTAGGGGGAGCCTCGAGACCCAGTACTTC.

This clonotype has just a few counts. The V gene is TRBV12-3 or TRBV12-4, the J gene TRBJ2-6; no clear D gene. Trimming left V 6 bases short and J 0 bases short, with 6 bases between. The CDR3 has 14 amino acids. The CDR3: CASSQNSGANVLTF. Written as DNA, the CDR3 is TGTGCCAGCAGCCAAAACTCTGGGGCCAACGTCCTGACTTTC.

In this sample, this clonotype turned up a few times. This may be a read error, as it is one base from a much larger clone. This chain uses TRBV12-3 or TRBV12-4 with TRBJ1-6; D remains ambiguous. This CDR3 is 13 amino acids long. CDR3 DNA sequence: TGTGCCAGCAGTTTAAAGGAGGATTCACCCCTCAACTTT. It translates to CASSLKEDSPLNF.

The CDR3: CASSFFGGRYEQYF. The CDR3 nucleotides read TGTGCCAGCAGTTTTTTTGGGGGCAGGTACGAGCAGTACTTC. This chain connects TRBV12-3 or TRBV12-4 to TRBJ2-7; D might be TRBD1 (6 bases). V gave up 3 bases and J gave up 4 bases, with 13 bases separating them. The CDR3 sequence is 14 residues long.

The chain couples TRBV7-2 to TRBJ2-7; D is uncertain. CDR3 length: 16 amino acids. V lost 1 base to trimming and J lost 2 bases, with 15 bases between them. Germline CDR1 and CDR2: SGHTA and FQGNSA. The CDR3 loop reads CASSLVGTECAYEQYF. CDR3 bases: TGTGCCAGCAGCTTAGTTGGTACAGAATGTGCCTACGAGCAGTACTTC. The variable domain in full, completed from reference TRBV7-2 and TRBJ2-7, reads GAGVSQSPSNKVTEKGKDVELRCDPISGHTALYWYRQSLGQGLEFLIYFQGNSAPDKSGLPSDRFSAERTGGSVSTLTIQRTQQEDSAVYLCASSLVGTECAYEQYFGPGTRLTVT.

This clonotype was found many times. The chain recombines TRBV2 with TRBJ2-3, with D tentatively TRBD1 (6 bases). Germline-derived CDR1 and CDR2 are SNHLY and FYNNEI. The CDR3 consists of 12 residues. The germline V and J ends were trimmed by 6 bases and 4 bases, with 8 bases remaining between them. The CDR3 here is CASRDRSDTQYF. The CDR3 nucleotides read TGTGCCAGCAGGGACAGATCAGATACGCAGTATTTT.

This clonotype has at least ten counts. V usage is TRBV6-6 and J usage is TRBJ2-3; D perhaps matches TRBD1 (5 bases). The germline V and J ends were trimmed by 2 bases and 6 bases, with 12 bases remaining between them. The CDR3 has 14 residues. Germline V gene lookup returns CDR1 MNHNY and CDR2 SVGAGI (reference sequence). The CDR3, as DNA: TGTGCCAGCAGTTACGTGGGGCCATCCGATACGCAGTATTTT. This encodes CASSYVGPSDTQYF.

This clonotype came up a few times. The CDR3 nucleotides are TGCGCCAGCAGCTTGGGTGGACAGAAGAATGAAAAACTGTTTTTT. This translates into CASSLGGQKNEKLFF. This chain connects TRBV5-1 to TRBJ1-4; possibly TRBD1 for D (6 bases). This CDR3 spans 15 amino acids. Deletions cut 0 bases from V and 5 bases from J, with 11 bases between. Germline V gene data show CDR1 as SGHRS and CDR2 as YFSETQ.

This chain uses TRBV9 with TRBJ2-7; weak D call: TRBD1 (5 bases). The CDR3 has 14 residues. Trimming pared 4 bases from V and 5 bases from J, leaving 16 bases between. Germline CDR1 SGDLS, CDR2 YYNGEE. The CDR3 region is CASSPRQGQDEQYF. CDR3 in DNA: TGTGCCAGCAGCCCCCGCCAGGGCCAAGACGAGCAGTACTTC.

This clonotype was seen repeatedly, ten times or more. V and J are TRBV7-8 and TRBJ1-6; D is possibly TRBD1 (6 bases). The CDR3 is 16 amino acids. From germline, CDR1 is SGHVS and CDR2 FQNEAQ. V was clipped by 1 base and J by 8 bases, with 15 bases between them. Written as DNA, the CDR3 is TGTGCCAGCAGCTTAGTGTACTGGGGGCGGGATTCACCCCTCCACTTT. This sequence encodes CASSLVYWGRDSPLHF.

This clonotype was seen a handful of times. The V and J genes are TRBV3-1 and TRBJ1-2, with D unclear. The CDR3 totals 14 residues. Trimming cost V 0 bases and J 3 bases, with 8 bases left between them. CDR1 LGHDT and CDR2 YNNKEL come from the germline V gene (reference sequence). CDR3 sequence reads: CASSQDETYYGYTF. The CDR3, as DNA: TGTGCCAGCAGCCAAGATGAGACATACTATGGCTACACCTTC.

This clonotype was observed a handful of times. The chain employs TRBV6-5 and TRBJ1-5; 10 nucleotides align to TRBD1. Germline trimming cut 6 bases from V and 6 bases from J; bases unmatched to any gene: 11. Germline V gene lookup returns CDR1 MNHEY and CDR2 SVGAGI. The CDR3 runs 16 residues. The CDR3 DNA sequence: TGTGCCAGCAGGCCCCTTGGGACAGGGGATTTTCAGCCCCAGCATTTT. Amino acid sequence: CASRPLGTGDFQPQHF.

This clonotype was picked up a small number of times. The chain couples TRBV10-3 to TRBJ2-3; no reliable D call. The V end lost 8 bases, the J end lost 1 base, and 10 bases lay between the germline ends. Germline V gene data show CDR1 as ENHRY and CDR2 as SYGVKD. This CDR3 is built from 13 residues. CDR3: CAIGFEGTDTQYF. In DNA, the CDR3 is TGTGCCATCGGCTTTGAAGGCACAGATACGCAGTATTTT.